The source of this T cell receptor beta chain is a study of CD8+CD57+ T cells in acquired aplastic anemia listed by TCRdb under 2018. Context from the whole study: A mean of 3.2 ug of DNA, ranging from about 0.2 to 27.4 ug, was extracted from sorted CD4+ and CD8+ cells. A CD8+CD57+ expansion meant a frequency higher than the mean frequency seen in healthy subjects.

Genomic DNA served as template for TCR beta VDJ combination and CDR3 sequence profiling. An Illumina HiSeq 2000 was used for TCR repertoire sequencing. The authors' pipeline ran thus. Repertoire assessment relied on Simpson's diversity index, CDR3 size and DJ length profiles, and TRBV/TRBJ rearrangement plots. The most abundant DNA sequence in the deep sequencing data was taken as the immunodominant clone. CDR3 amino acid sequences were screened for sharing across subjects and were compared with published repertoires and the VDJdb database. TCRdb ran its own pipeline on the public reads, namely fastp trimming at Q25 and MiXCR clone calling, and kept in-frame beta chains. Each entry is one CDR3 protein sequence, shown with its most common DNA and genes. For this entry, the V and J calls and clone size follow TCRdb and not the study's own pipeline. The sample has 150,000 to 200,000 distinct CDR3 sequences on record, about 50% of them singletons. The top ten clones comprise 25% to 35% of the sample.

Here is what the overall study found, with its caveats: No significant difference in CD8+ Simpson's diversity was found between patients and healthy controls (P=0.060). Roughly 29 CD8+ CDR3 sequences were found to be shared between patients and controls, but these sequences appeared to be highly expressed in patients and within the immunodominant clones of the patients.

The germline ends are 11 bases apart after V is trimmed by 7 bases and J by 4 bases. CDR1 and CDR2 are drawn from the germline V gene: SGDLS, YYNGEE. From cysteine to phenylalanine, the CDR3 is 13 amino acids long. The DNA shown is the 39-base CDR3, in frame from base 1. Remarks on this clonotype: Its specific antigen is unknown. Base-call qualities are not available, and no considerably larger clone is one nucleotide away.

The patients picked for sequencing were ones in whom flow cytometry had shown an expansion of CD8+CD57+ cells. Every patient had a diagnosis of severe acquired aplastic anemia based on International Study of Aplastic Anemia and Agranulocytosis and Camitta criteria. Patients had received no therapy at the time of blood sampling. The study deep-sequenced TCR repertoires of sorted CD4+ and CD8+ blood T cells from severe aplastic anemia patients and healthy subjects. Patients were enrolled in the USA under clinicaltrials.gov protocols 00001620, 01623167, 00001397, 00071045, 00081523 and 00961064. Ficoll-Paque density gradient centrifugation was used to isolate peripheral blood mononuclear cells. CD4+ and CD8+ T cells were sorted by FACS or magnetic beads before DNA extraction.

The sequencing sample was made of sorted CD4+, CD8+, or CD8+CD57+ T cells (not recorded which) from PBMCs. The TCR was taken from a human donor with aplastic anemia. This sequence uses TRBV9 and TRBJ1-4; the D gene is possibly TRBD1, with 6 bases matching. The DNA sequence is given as TGTGCCAGCGGAGGGGGTTTTAATGAAAAACTGTTTTTT. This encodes CASGGGFNEKLFF.